This entry lists 14 T cell receptor beta chains sequenced from one sample in a study of blood T cell repertoires in COVID-19 (dated by TCRdb to about 2020). Library creation used the immunoSEQ multiplex PCR assay. TCRdb took this table from immuneACCESS and kept in-frame rearrangements with V and J called. Such tables lack part of the clones; where checked against another copy, unresolved V genes explain under half of the gap, and the rest is unexplained. For this sample the table gives about 100,000 clones, of which over 80% were detected only once. The biggest ten clones account for 13% of the sample. The source material was peripheral blood. These receptors were obtained from a man aged 50 to 59 with active or convalescent COVID-19.

The CDR3 protein is CASSAAGTGKEKLFF. The CDR3 coding sequence is TGTGCCAGCAGTGCGGCCGGGACAGGAAAGGAAAAACTGTTTTTT. The genes are TRBV25-1 and TRBJ1-4, with 8 bases lining up with TRBD1. This CDR3 contains 15 residues. Germline assignment: CDR1 MGHDK and CDR2 SYGVNS. Trimming at V came to 4 bases and at J to 8 bases, leaving 9 bases not matched to a gene.

This chain connects TRBV10-1 to TRBJ2-3; 7 bases fit TRBD2. Unmatched junction bases numbered 2, after V lost 0 bases and J lost 5 bases. This CDR3 is built from 14 residues. Germline V gene data show CDR1 as WNHNN and CDR2 as SYGVQD (reference sequence). CDR3: CASSESAGQDTQYF. For the CDR3, the DNA is TGCGCCAGCAGTGAGTCAGCGGGGCAAGATACGCAGTATTTT.

This chain joins TRBV5-1 and TRBJ2-5; TRBD2 matches at 8 bases. CDR1 and CDR2 from the germline V gene are SGHRS and YFSETQ. The length of the CDR3 is 14 residues. The V gene end was trimmed by 4 bases and the J gene end by 4 bases; junction bases not matched to a gene: 6. The CDR3 DNA reads TGCGCCAGCAGCATTTTGGCGGGAGGAGAGACCCAGTACTTC. Translated, it gives CASSILAGGETQYF.

This clone occurred a few times. The rearrangement joins TRBV9 to TRBJ2-3, with 8 bases lining up with TRBD2. Per germline, CDR1 SGDLS and CDR2 YYNGEE. J was trimmed by 3 bases and V by 6 bases; bases with no gene match: 6. The CDR3 contains 14 residues. CDR3 region: CASTRERETDTQYF. CDR3 nucleotide sequence: TGTGCCAGCACACGTGAGCGGGAGACAGATACGCAGTATTTT.

The chain combines TRBV2 with TRBJ2-2; D possibly corresponds to TRBD1 (6 bases). Between the trimmed V and J ends, which lost 6 bases and 5 bases, there was a span of 13 bases. The germline gives CDR1 SNHLY, CDR2 FYNNEI. The CDR3 runs 14 residues. The CDR3 spells CASSRGRSTGELFF. The CDR3 DNA reads TGTGCCAGCAGCAGGGGACGGTCAACCGGGGAGCTGTTTTTT.

This clone was recorded only once. The J gene is TRBJ2-1, the V gene TRBV28; D unresolved. The V gene's germline CDR1 is MDHEN and CDR2 SYDVKM. V was shortened by 6 bases and J by 2 bases, with 11 bases between the two germline ends. The CDR3 runs to 14 residues. The chain's CDR3 is CASSPLRTYNEQFF. CDR3 bases: TGTGCCAGCAGCCCTCTGAGGACCTACAATGAGCAGTTCTTC.

The CDR3 DNA follows: TGTGCCAGCAGCGAGGAGGGGTGGGAGACCCAGTACTTC. Protein: CASSEEGWETQYF. The chain couples TRBV11-3 to TRBJ2-5; perhaps TRBD2 as D (6 bases). Germline CDR1 SGHNT, CDR2 YENEEA. Trimming shortened V by 5 bases and J by 5 bases, and 12 bases separated the two germline ends. CDR3 length equals 13 residues.

The CDR3, as DNA: TGTGCCAGCAGCTCGGGGGTTTCTGCGGGGAGGGAGCAGTACTTC. Its protein is CASSSGVSAGREQYF. The chain has TRBV7-2 and TRBJ2-7, with a tentative D call TRBD2 (6 bases). This CDR3 has 15 amino acids. With 4 bases removed from V and 7 bases from J, the gap between germline ends came to 20 bases. Germline CDR1 SGHTA, CDR2 FQGNSA.

As DNA, the CDR3 is TGCGCCAGCAGCCAAGATAAATGGCTAGTTCAGTACTTC. Translating it yields CASSQDKWLVQYF. This chain uses TRBV4-1 with TRBJ2-7; no clear D. Germline V gene data show CDR1 as MGHRA and CDR2 as YSYEKL. This CDR3 is built from 13 residues. V was cut by 0 bases and J by 10 bases, with 13 bases left in between.

The rearrangement links TRBV19 to TRBJ1-4; 10 positions match TRBD1. This CDR3 is 14 amino acids long. Germline V gene sequence: CDR1 LNHDA, CDR2 SQIVND (reference sequence). V was pared by 8 bases and J by 7 bases, with 7 bases of the junction left unmatched. The CDR3 region is CASRETGGVEKLFF. The CDR3 DNA reads as TGTGCCAGTCGTGAGACAGGGGGCGTTGAAAAACTGTTTTTT.

This CDR3 reads CASSNGQTYGYTF. DNA of the CDR3: TGCGCCAGCAGCAACGGACAGACGTATGGCTACACCTTC. The J gene is TRBJ1-2, the V gene TRBV5-1, with a tentative D call TRBD1 (6 bases). Germline V CDR1 and CDR2: SGHRS, YFSETQ. The CDR3 runs 13 residues. Trimming took 4 bases from V and 5 from J, leaving 12 bases between them.

The chain employs TRBV18 and TRBJ2-5; D call uncertain. Per the germline V gene, CDR1 is KGHSH and CDR2 is LQKENI. Deletions cut 0 bases from V and 3 bases from J, with 5 bases between. The CDR3 runs 13 residues. The CDR3 sequence is CASSPPNKETQYF. The CDR3 DNA follows: TGTGCCAGCTCACCACCGAACAAAGAGACCCAGTACTTC.

The rearrangement joins TRBV5-4 to TRBJ2-3, with 10 positions matching TRBD2. Germline V gives CDR1 SGHNT, CDR2 YYREEE (reference sequence). V shed 4 bases, J shed 5 bases, and the junction held 7 bases outside the gene matches. The CDR3 extends over 15 amino acids. The CDR3 region is CASSRGSSGRDTQYF. In nucleotides, the CDR3 is TGTGCCAGCAGCCGGGGGTCTAGCGGGAGAGATACGCAGTATTTT.

In its sample, this clone was seen a few times. This rearrangement joins TRBV7-9 to TRBJ2-7, with TRBD1 matching 8 bases. Germline CDR1 is SEHNR and CDR2 is FQNEAQ (reference sequence). The CDR3 has 15 amino acids. J gave up 2 bases and V 4 bases, and 7 bases lay outside the gene matches. The CDR3 DNA reads TGTGCCAGCAGCTACGTGGACAGGGCTCCCTACGAGCAGTACTTC. It yields the protein CASSYVDRAPYEQYF. Drawing the rest from reference TRBV7-9 and TRBJ2-7, the complete variable domain is DTGVSQNPRHKITKRGQNVTFRCDPISEHNRLYWYRQTLGQGPEFLTYFQNEAQLEKSRLLSDRFSAERPKGSFSTLEIQRTEQGDSAMYLCASSYVDRAPYEQYFGPGTRLTVT.